This T cell receptor (beta chain) was obtained from a study of blood T cells in healthy people across ages. This clonotype was recorded a few times. Antigen unknown. Together with a sample-barcoded 5' primer, a J-beta primer mix was included in a second PCR lasting about 7 to 11 cycles. CDR3-containing paired-end reads numbering at least 2.5 million came from each sample. TCRdb processed the 5' RACE reads anew with MiXCR; each CDR3 protein has one entry. The sample yields roughly 800,000 distinct CDR3 sequences, approximately 53% seen once. Regarding the study as a whole: With naive T cell percentage, TCR beta diversity showed a strong correlation. While age rose, TCR beta diversity per million T cells dropped in a roughly linear way.

CDR1 is ENHRY and CDR2 is SYGVKD in the germline V gene. Trimming pared 0 bases from V and 7 bases from J, leaving 4 bases between. The CDR3 totals 12 residues. This TCR came from a man older than 75 in good health. The sample comprised blood. The chain links TRBV10-3 to TRBJ1-5; D not resolved. The CDR3, as DNA: TGTGCCATCAGTGAGTCTGGGCAGCCCCAGCATTTT. This translates into CAISESGQPQHF.